This T cell receptor (beta chain) was recovered during a study of cytomegalovirus exposure and HLA in healthy donors (dated by TCRdb to the late 2010s). With regard to the full study: In an earlier analysis of roughly 500 of the donors, 276 Gb of sequence data and 100 million or so unique TCR beta sequences from some 170 million T cells were reported. An early release covering around 630 HLA-typed donors comprised roughly 300 gigabases of sequencing data and 85 million to 100 million unique TCR sequences. Of the approximately 400 genotyped donors, approximately 82% fell in the genetic ancestry cluster associated with self-reported Caucasian donors. The study was designed to test whether signatures of past pathogen exposure could be identified by cataloging public T cell receptors. The study used immunosequencing to profile the T cell repertoires of approximately 690 subjects and linked those repertoires to cytomegalovirus serostatus. Besides the first cohort of about 730 subjects, a separate validation cohort made up of 120 different subjects was used. The study combined high-throughput TCR immunosequencing, statistical association of individual TCRs with disease status, and machine learning to predict cytomegalovirus infection status. A later analysis re-analyzed previously published TCR beta repertoires from 600 to 850 donors and added high-resolution HLA genotyping to study TCR occurrence patterns. Rather than using new phenotypic data, the later analysis identified candidate immune exposures from TCR beta sequences and from how often those sequences occurred across donors. In an earlier analysis of a few hundred of the donors, high-throughput TCR beta sequencing was used to judge whether each TCR beta V gene segment behaved as functional or pseudogenic. Donor age, sex, ethnicity and CMV serostatus were compiled alongside the repertoire data. A later genetic analysis took genome-wide SNP genotypes for about three fifths of the 666 donors and used that subset as a discovery cohort. Every discovery cohort repertoire had been produced on one sequencing platform. Both class I and class II loci were covered by HLA typing, at four-digit resolution. Typing coverage varied by locus: 629-630 donors for A, B, C, DRB1 and DQB1; some 520 for DQA1; about 570 for DPA1; fewer than 480 for DPB1. Four or five DR-DQ haplotypes were handled as single units for association and clustering, since linkage in the cohort was strong. Among around 400 genotyped donors of the cohort, an average of approximately 240,000 unique TCR beta nucleotide sequences were sequenced per donor, around 18% of them non-productive.

Findings and caveats that apply to the study as a whole: A further reported finding was that TCR beta sequences accurately predicted the HLA-A and HLA-B alleles for most subjects in the first cohort. A later analysis found that most CMV-associated TCR beta chains appeared HLA-restricted, with HLA associations seemingly driven largely by CMV exposure. A later analysis found that HLA-associated TCR beta chains were more clonally expanded and had lower generation probabilities than equally common non-associated chains. Because some donors lacked HLA typing at each locus, the association tests relied only on the typed subset. Most TCR sequences were seen in very few donors, while some public TCRs were found in many individuals. Immune exposure information for the cohort was limited to CMV serostatus. The classifier was reported to diagnose cytomegalovirus status with high specificity and sensitivity in both the original cohort and the validation cohort. The sequencing pipeline was judged likely to have produced a cluster of highly shared sequence variants as a technical artifact. Because counts were too low, some 17 rarely observed V segments, including chromosome 9 orphons, were excluded from the earlier analysis of 587 of the donors. In an earlier analysis of 587 of the donors, most TCR beta V segments appeared in productive rearrangements about 87% or about 30% of the time, broadly matching IMGT annotations. The study gave a list of more than 150 TCR beta chains associated with cytomegalovirus. An association between a missense DCLRE1C variant and V-gene and J-gene trimming of TCR beta chains was found in a later genetic analysis and replicated in an independent cohort. Only TCR beta chains were sequenced in this cohort, and the absence of alpha or paired-chain data limited detectable features. Linkage disequilibrium might explain the correlated functional status among segregating V segments, but an unknown experimental factor could not be ruled out. When HLA alleles, especially DR and DQ, strongly co-occurred, attributing TCR associations to individual alleles was difficult. Some IMGT-functional V segments, including TRBV6-2 and TRBV6-3, could not be distinguished by the 87-base-pair reads and were therefore excluded. The authors suggested that the approach could potentially be extended to other disease states and immunological phenotypes. In a later analysis, the rate of TCR association differed among HLA loci, with DRB1 alleles having the most associated TCRs and HLA-C alleles having the fewest. Several of the top co-occurrence clusters appeared to be linked to parvovirus B19, influenza, CMV and Epstein-Barr virus, according to a later analysis. In vitro tests confirmed that a few of the cytomegalovirus-associated TCR beta chains recognize cytomegalovirus antigens. Sequencing depth was assumed to be roughly uniform across donors in the presence/absence analyses, though that assumption may not hold. Specific HLA alleles were associated with roughly 17,000 TCR beta sequences at a false discovery rate of 0.05 in a later analysis. According to a later genetic analysis, donors in an Asian-associated ancestry cluster had fewer N-insertions in productive TCRs than the approximately 670-donor mean.

The library was produced with the immunoSEQ multiplex PCR assay. The multiplex PCR relied on a mix of 60 forward primers for TCR Vbeta segments and 13 reverse primers for TCR Jbeta segments. A multiplex PCR assay on genomic DNA amplified the CDR3 region of rearranged TCR beta genes. Amplified TCR beta libraries were sequenced as 87-base-pair reads on the Illumina HiSeq System. The study's processing was this. A later analysis tallied some 79 million unique TCR beta chains across the approximately 670 repertoires, and approximately 11 million of those chains were shared by two or more donors. A nearest-neighbor algorithm error-corrected the raw reads and collapsed the reads into unique sequences, merging closely related sequences to remove PCR and sequencing errors. Alignment of CDR3 sequences to IMGT reference sequences was used to assign V, D and J gene segments. For a sequence to be retained, a match of at least six nucleotides was required to both a V gene segment and a J gene segment. Rearrangements were classified as productive when the CDR3 lacked stop codons and remained in frame with V and J, and all other rearrangements were classified as non-productive. Following IMGT convention, CDR3 was defined as the stretch from the second conserved V-encoded cysteine up to the conserved J-encoded phenylalanine. Sequences without an unambiguous match to a single V gene segment were excluded from the earlier analysis of several hundred of the donors. An earlier analysis of almost 600 of the donors classified V segments as functional when productive rearrangements were above 56.7% and as segregating when the standard deviation between donors was above 5%. A statistical classification framework was built for diagnosing cytomegalovirus status from the catalog of TCR beta chain sequences. A later analysis assigned V and J genes by comparing TCR nucleotide sequences with IMGT/GENE-DB human TR gene sequences. Using the TCRdist pipeline, a later analysis assigned CDR3 sequences along with most-parsimonious VDJ recombination scenarios. A later analysis defined each TCR beta chain by its CDR3 amino acid sequence plus V-gene family, and excluded reads lacking a unique V-gene family. In a later analysis, nearly 600 highly shared, low-generation-probability nucleotide sequences were removed to address suspected cross-contamination and a sequencing artifact. In a later analysis, a clonal expansion index was calculated for each public chain from normalized within-repertoire ranks of inferred template counts. In a later analysis, generation probabilities were computed with a VDJ recombination model fitted to out-of-frame rearrangements, and the resulting probabilities were checked against IGoR. In a later analysis, hypergeometric tests were used to score TCR-TCR, TCR-HLA and TCR-CMV co-occurrence, with a repertoire-size bias correction applied to TCR pairs. In a later analysis, false discovery rates were estimated by permuting HLA or CMV assignments 20 times. A later analysis grouped co-occurring TCRs with DBSCAN, adding TCRdist sequence similarity when clustering within HLA-allele-positive subsets. Repertoires with fewer than 30,000 or more than 120,000 public chains, plus five repertoires with anomalous nucleotide sharing, were excluded from co-occurrence clustering. In TCRdb, the immuneACCESS table is reduced to in-frame sequences with V and J assigned. These tables do not hold every clone; where another copy was compared, an unresolved V gene accounts for under half, and the others remain unexplained. The V and J calls and clone size come from that table; D and trimming were worked out from the DNA. For this sample there are over 110,000 clones; more than 75% appear just once. The ten most abundant clones make up around 6.6% of the sample.

From the cysteine up to the phenylalanine, the CDR3 has a length of 15 residues. Only the CDR3 DNA stays, 45 bases, in frame from base 1. V loses 0 bases at its end and J loses 2 bases; junction bases beyond the gene matches: 1. CDR1 and CDR2 are read off the germline V gene as MGHRA and YSYEKL. The cohort consisted of approximately 670 healthy bone marrow donors. All cohort members were sampled while nominally healthy, although unrecorded immune exposures were likely present. The donor tested CMV seropositive and was one of the 289 seropositive cohort members. A peripheral blood sample was provided by each donor, and peripheral blood mononuclear cells were used for TCR beta sequencing. Genomic DNA was extracted from the blood cell samples with the Qiagen DNeasy Blood Extraction Kit. This clone was observed once. Its target antigen remains unknown. Per-nucleotide qualities are absent, and no much larger clonotype sits a single base away.

This TCR came from a woman aged 40-49 years in good health and CMV-seropositive. This chain is built from TRBV4-1 and TRBJ2-1, with 7 central nucleotides matching TRBD2. Sequencing was performed on PBMCs. CDR3 sequence: CASSQEGRAYNEQFF. The nucleotide sequence is TGCGCCAGCAGCCAAGAGGGGAGGGCCTACAATGAGCAGTTCTTC.